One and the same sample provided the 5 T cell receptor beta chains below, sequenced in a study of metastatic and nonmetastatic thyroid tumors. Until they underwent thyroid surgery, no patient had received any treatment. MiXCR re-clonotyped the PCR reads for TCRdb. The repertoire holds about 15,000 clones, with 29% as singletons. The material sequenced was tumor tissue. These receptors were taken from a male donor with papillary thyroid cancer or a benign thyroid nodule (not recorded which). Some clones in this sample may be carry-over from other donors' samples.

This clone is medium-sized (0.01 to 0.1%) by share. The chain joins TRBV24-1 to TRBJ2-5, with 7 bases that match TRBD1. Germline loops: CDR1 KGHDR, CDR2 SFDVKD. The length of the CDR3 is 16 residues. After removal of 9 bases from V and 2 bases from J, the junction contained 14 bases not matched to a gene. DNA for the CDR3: TGTGCCACCCGCGCGCCTGGGACAGACGTTCAAGAGACCCAGTACTTC. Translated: CATRAPGTDVQETQYF.

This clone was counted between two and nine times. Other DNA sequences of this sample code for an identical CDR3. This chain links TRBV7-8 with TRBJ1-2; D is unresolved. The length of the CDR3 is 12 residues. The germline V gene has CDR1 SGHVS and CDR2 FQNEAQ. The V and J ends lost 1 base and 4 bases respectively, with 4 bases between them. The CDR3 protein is CASSLGGYGYTF. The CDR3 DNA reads TGTGCCAGCAGCTTAGGAGGCTATGGCTACACCTTC.

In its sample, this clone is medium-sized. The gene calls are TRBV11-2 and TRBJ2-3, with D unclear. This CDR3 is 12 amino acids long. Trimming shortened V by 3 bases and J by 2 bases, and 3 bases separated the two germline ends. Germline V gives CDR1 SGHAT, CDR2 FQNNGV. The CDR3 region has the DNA TGTGCCAGCAGCTTCGCCACAGATACGCAGTATTTT. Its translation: CASSFATDTQYF.

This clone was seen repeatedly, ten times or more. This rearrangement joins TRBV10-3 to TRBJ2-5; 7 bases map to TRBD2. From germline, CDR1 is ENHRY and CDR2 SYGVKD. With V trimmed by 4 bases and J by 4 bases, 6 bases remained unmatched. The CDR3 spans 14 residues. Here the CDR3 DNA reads TGTGCCATCAGTGGCGGGAGTGGAGGAGAGACCCAGTACTTC. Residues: CAISGGSGGETQYF.

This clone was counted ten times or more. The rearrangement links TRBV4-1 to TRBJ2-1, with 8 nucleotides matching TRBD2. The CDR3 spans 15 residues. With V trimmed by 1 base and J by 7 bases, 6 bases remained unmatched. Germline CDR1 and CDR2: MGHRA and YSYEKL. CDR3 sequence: CASSQVGLAGNEQFF. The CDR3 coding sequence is TGCGCCAGCAGCCAAGTCGGTCTAGCGGGTAATGAGCAGTTCTTC.